Listed below are T cell receptor beta chains from one sample, sequenced in a study of identifying expanded T cells in peripheral blood. Here immunoSEQ multiplex PCR was the method, and the copy in TCRdb shows in-frame clones only, minus some. The table has about 100,000 clones, approximately 88% seen once. The sample was blood. These receptors were obtained from a person between 18 and 70 years old in good health. Each CDR3 is given with its conserved first and last residue. D genes are given only for firm matches. Some rows have no size entry. The others give once, few or many, or a class for an expanded clone.

J	D	V	size	CDR3
TRBJ2-1	.	TRBV7-9	.	CASSPRNEQFF
TRBJ1-1	.	TRBV5-1	few	CASSLGGQMNTEAFF
TRBJ2-5	TRBD2	TRBV11-3	.	CASSQKGGGSVTQYF
TRBJ1-5	.	TRBV6-6	.	CASSYDRRDQPQHF
TRBJ2-1	TRBD1	TRBV5-1	.	CASSTGTGGNEQFF
TRBJ1-1	.	TRBV9	.	CASSTRTEGTEAFF
TRBJ2-7	.	TRBV5-1	.	CASSHSGTSYEQYF
TRBJ2-5	.	TRBV19	.	CASSGHGTLSQETQYF
TRBJ1-2	TRBD1	TRBV13	.	CASSSGTGRNYGYTF
TRBJ1-3	.	TRBV6-6	.	CASSPGGAAGNTIYF
TRBJ1-2	TRBD1	TRBV6-5	.	CASSLLRGGDGYTF
TRBJ1-2	.	TRBV9	.	CASSLDGNYGYTF
TRBJ2-3	.	TRBV7-2	.	CASRLGSTDTQYF
TRBJ2-3	.	TRBV7-9	.	CASSLAAPTDTQYF
TRBJ2-2	.	TRBV6-4	.	CASSAGQLNTGELFF
TRBJ2-7	TRBD1	TRBV7-9	few	CASSWTGTSYEQYF
TRBJ2-3	.	TRBV18	.	CASSRLGLTADTQYF
TRBJ1-5	.	TRBV7-2	.	CASSLDDQPQHF
TRBJ1-4	.	TRBV5-8	.	CASSKSRQSNEKLFF
TRBJ2-5	.	TRBV7-2	few	CASSPYGETQYF
TRBJ1-1	.	TRBV5-4	once	CASKRQPNTEAFF
TRBJ2-1	.	TRBV5-1	.	CATPGWVISYNEQFF
TRBJ2-3	.	TRBV21-1	once	CASPAGGYTDTQYF
TRBJ2-3	.	TRBV9	.	CASSVGLAKDTQYF
TRBJ2-1	.	TRBV4-1	.	CASSHASINEQFF
TRBJ1-2	.	TRBV5-3	.	CARSGDHPNYGYTF
TRBJ2-3	.	TRBV14	once	CASSQPRHTDTQYF
TRBJ1-2	.	TRBV30	.	CAWRPRATYGYTF
TRBJ1-1	.	TRBV6-1	once	CASGEQLNTEAFF
TRBJ2-2	TRBD2	TRBV4-1	once	CASSLGLAGLRIGELFF
TRBJ2-1	.	TRBV6-1	.	CASLRTANNEQFF
TRBJ1-2	.	TRBV19	.	CASRTLRGTPNYGYTF
TRBJ1-5	TRBD1	TRBV9	.	CASSGSGTGNQPQHF
TRBJ1-5	TRBD1	TRBV19	.	CASSDFPGQFNQPQHF
TRBJ2-7	TRBD1	TRBV29-1	.	CSVGGQSYEQYF
TRBJ1-5	.	TRBV11-2	.	CASSLASGAHQPQHF
TRBJ1-5	.	TRBV6-1	.	CASSATGNQPQHF